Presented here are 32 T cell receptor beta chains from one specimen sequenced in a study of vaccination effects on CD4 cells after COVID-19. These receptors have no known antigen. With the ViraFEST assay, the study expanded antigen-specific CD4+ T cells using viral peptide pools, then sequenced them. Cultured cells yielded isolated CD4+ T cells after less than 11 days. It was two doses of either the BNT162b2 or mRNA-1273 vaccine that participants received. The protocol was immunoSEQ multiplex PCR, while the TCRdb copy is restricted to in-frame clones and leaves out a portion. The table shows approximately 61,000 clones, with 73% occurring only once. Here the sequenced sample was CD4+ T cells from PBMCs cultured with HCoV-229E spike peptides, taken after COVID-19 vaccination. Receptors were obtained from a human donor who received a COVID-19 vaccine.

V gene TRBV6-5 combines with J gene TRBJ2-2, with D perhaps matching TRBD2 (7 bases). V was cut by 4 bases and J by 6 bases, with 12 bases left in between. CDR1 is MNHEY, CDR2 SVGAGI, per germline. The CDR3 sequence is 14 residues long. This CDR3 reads CASSWGGAAGELFF. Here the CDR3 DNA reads TGTGCCAGCAGTTGGGGGGGCGCGGCCGGGGAGCTGTTTTTT.

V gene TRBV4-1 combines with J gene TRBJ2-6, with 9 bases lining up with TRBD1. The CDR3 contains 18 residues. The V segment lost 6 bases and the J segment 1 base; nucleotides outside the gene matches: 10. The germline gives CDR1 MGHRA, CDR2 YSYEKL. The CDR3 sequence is CASREQGALGSGANVLTF. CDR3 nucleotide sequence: TGCGCCAGCAGGGAACAGGGGGCTCTGGGATCTGGGGCCAACGTCCTGACTTTC.

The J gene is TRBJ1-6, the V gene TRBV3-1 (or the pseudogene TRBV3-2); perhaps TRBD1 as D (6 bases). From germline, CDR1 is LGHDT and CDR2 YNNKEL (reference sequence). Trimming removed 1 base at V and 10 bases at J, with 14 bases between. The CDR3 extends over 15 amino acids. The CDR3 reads CASSQGHEQGSPLHF. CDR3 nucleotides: TGTGCCAGCAGCCAAGGTCACGAACAGGGATCACCCCTCCACTTT.

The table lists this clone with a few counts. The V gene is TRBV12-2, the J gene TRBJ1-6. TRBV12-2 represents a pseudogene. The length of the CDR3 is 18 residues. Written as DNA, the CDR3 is TGTGCAAGTCGCCTAGGGTTAGGGGACGGATCCTATAATTCACCCCTCCACTTT. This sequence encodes CASRLGLGDGSYNSPLHF.

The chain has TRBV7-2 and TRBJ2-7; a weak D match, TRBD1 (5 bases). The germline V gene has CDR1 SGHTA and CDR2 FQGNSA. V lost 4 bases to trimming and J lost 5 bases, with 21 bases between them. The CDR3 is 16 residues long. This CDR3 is CASSSGWGRGSHEQYV. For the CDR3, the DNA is TGTGCCAGCAGCTCAGGTTGGGGTAGGGGCTCTCACGAGCAGTACGTC.

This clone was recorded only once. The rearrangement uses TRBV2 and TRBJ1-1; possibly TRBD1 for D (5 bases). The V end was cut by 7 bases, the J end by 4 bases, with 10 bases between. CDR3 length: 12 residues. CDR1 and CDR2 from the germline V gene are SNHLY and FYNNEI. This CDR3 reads CASIRQSTEAFF. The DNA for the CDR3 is TGTGCCAGCATTCGACAGTCCACTGAAGCTTTCTTT.

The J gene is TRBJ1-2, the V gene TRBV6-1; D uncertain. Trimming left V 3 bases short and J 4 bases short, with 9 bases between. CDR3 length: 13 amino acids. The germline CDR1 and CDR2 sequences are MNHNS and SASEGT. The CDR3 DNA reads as TGTGCCAGCAGTGATGGGTGGTTCTATGGCTACACCTTC. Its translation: CASSDGWFYGYTF.

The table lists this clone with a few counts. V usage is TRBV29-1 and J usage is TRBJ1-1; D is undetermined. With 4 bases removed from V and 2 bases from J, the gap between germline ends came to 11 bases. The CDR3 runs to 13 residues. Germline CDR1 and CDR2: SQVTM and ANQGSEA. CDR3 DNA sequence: TGCAGCGTTGTTCTCGGAGCAAACACTGAAGCTTTCTTT. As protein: CSVVLGANTEAFF. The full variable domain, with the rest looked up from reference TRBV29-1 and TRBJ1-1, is SAVISQKPSRDICQRGTSLTIQCQVDSQVTMMFWYRQQPGQSLTLIATANQGSEATYESGFVIDKFPISRPNLTFSTLTVSNMSPEDSSIYLCSVVLGANTEAFFGQGTRLTVV.

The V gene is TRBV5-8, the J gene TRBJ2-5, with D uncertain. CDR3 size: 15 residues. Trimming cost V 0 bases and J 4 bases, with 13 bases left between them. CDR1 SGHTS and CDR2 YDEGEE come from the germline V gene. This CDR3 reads CASSLVGTGGETQYF. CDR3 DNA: TGTGCCAGCAGCTTGGTCGGTACGGGTGGAGAGACCCAGTACTTC. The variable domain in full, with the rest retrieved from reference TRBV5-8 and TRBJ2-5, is EAGVTQSPTHLIKTRGQQATLRCSPISGHTSVYWYQQALGLGLQFLLWYDEGEERNRGNFPPRFSGRQFPNYSSELNVNALELEDSALYLCASSLVGTGGETQYFGPGTRLLVL.

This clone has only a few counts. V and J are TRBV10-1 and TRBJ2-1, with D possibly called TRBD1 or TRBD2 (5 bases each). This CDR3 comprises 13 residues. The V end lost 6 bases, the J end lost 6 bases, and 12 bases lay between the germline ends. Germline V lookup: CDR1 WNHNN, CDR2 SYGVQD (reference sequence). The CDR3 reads CASSTGPRNEQFF. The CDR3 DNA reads TGCGCCAGCAGCACGGGACCCCGCAATGAGCAGTTCTTC.

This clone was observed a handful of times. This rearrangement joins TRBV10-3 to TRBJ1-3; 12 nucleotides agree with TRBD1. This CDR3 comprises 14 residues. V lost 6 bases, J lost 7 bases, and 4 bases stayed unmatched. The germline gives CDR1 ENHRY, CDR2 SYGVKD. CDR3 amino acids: CAISGTGGNNTIYF. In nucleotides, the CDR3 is TGTGCCATCAGCGGGACAGGGGGCAATAACACCATATATTTT.

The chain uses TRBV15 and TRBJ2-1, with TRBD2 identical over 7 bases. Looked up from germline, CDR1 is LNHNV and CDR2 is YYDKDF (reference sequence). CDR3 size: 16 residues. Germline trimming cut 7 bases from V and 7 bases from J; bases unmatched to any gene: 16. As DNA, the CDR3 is TGTGCCACCACCCCCACGTGGGGGGGTCCGTTGAATGAGCAGTTCTTC. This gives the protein CATTPTWGGPLNEQFF.

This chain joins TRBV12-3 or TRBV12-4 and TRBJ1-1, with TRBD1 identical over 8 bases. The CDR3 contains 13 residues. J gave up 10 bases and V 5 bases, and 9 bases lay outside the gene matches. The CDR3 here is CASSLQQGTGAFF. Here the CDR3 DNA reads TGTGCCAGCAGTCTCCAACAGGGGACAGGAGCTTTCTTT.

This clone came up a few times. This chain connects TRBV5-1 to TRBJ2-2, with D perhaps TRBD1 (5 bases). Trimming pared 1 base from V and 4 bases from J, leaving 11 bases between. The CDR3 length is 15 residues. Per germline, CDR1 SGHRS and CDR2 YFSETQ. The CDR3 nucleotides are TGCGCCAGCAGCTTGTCAGGGCCGGGCACCGGGGAGCTGTTTTTT. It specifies CASSLSGPGTGELFF.

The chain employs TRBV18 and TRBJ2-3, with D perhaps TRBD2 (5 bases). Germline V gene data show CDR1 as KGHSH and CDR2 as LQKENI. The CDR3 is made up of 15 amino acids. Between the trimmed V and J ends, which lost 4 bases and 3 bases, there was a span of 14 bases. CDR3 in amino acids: CASSLNFGKTDTQYF. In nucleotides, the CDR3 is TGTGCCAGCTCACTTAACTTCGGGAAAACAGATACGCAGTATTTT.

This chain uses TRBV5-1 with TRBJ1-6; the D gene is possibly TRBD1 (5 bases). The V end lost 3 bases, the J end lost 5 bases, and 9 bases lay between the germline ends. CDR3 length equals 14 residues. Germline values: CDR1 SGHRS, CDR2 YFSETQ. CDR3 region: CASSSGRDNSPLHF. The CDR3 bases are TGCGCCAGCAGCTCAGGGCGGGATAATTCACCCCTCCACTTT.

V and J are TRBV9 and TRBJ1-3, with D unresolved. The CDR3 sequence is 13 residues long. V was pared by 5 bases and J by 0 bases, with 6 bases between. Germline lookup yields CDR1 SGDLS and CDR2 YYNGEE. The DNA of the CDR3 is TGTGCCAGCAGGGCTGCCTCTGGAAACACCATATATTTT. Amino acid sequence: CASRAASGNTIYF.

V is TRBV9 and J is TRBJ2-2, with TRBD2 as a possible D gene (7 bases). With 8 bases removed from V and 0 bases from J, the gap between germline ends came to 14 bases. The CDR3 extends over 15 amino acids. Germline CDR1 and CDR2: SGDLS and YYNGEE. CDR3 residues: CASEGGVANTGELFF. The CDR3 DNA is TGTGCCAGTGAGGGGGGGGTCGCGAACACCGGGGAGCTGTTTTTT.

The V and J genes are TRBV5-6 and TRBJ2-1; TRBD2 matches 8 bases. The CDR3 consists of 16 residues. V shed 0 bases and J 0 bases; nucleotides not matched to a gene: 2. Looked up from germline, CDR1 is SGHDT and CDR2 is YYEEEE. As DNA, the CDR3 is TGTGCCAGCAGCTTGGGGCGGGGGGACTCCTACAATGAGCAGTTCTTC. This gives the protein CASSLGRGDSYNEQFF.

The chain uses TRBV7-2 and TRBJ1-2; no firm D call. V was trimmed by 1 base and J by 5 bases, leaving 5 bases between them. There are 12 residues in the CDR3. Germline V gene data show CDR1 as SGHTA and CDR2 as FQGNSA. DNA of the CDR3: TGTGCCAGCAGCTTAGTAGTATATGGCTACACCTTC. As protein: CASSLVVYGYTF.

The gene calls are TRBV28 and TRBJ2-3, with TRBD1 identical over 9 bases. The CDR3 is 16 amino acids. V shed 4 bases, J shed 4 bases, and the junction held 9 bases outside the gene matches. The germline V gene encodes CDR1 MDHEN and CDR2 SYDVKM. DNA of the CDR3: TGTGCCAGCAGTTACACAGGGGGCGGAACTCCAGATACGCAGTATTTT. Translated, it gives CASSYTGGGTPDTQYF.

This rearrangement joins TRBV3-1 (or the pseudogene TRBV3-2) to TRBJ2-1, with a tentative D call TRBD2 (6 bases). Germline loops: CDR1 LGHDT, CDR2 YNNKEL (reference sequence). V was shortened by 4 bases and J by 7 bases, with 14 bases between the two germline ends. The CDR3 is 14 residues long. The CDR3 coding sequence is TGTGCCAGCAGCCCTCCCGGAGGGAGGAATGAGCAGTTCTTC. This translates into CASSPPGGRNEQFF.

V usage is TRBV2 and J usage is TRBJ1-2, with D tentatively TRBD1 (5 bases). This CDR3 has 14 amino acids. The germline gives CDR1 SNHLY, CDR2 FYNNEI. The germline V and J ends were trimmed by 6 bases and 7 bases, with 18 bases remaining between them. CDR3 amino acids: CASRLYTGTGGYTF. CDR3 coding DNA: TGTGCCAGCAGACTTTATACCGGGACGGGTGGCTACACCTTC.

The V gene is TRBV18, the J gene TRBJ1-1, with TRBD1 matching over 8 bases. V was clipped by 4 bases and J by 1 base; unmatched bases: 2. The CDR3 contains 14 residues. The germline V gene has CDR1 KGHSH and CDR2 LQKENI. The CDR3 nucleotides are TGTGCCAGCTCACTGGACAGGGAGAACACTGAAGCTTTCTTT. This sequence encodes CASSLDRENTEAFF.

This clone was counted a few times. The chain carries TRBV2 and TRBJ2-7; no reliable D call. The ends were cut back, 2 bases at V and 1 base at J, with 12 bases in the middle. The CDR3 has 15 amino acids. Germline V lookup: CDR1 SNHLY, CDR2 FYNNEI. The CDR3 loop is CASSERWRRSYEQYV. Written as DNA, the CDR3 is TGTGCCAGCAGTGAAAGGTGGAGACGGTCCTACGAGCAGTACGTC.

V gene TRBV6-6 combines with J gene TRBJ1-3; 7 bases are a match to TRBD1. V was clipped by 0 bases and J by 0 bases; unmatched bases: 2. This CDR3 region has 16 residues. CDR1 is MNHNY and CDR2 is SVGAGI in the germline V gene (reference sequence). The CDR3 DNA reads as TGTGCCAGCAGTTACTCACAGGGGAACTCTGGAAACACCATATATTTT. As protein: CASSYSQGNSGNTIYF.

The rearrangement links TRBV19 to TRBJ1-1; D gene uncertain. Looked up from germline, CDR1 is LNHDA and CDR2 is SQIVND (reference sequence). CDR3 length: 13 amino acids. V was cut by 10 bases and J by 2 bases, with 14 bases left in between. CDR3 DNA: TGTGCCACTCACCGGGCAGCCAACACTGAAGCTTTCTTT. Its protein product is CATHRAANTEAFF. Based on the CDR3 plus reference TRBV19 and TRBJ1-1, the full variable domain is DGGITQSPKYLFRKEGQNVTLSCEQNLNHDAMYWYRQDPGQGLRLIYYSQIVNDFQKGDIAEGYSVSREKKESFPLTVTSAQKNPTAFYLCATHRAANTEAFFGQGTRLTVV.

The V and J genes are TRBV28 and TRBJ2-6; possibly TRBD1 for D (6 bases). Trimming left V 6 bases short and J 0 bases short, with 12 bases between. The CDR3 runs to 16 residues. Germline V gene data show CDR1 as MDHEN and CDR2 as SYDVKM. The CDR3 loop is CASRRTVSSGANVLTF. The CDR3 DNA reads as TGTGCCAGCAGGAGGACAGTATCCTCTGGGGCCAACGTCCTGACTTTC.

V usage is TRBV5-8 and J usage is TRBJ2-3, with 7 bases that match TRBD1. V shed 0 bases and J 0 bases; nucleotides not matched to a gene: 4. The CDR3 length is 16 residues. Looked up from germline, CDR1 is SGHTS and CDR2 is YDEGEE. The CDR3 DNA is TGTGCCAGCAGCTTGGACGACAGGGAAAGCACAGATACGCAGTATTTT. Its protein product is CASSLDDRESTDTQYF. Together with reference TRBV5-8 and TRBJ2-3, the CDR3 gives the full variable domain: EAGVTQSPTHLIKTRGQQATLRCSPISGHTSVYWYQQALGLGLQFLLWYDEGEERNRGNFPPRFSGRQFPNYSSELNVNALELEDSALYLCASSLDDRESTDTQYFGPGTRLTVL.

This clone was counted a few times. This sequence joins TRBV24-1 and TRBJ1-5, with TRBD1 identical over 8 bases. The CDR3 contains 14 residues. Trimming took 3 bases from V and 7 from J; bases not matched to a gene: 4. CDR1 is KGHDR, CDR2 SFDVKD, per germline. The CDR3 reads CATSDARGPQPQHF. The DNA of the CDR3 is TGTGCCACCAGTGATGCCAGGGGGCCCCAGCCCCAGCATTTT.

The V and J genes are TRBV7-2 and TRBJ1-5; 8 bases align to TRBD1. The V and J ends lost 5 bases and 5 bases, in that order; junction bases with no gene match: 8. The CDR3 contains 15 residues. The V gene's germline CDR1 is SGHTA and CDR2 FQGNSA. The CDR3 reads CASSLTGGPYQPQHF. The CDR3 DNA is TGTGCCAGCAGCCTTACAGGGGGTCCTTATCAGCCCCAGCATTTT.

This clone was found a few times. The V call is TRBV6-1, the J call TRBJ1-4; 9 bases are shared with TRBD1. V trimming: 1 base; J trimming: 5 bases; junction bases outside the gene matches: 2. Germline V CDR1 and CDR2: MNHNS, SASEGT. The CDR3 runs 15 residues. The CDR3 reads CASSEGGTGNEKLFF. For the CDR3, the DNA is TGTGCCAGCAGTGAAGGCGGGACAGGGAATGAAAAACTGTTTTTT.